The following is a TCR beta chain sequence with its context. The data derive from a study of T cell changes during pregnancy in multiple sclerosis. With V trimmed by 8 bases and J by 5 bases, 11 bases remained unmatched. CDR3 size: 16 residues. Germline CDR1 MNHNY, CDR2 SVGAGI (reference sequence). This table comes from immunoSEQ multiplex PCR, and its TCRdb copy is limited to in-frame clones, with some not included. The sample lists about 43,000 clones, about nine tenths occurring once. The gene calls are TRBV6-6 and TRBJ2-5, with TRBD2 matching over 13 bases. Specimen: PBMCs (not recorded whether the cells were cultured). The receptor's source is a female donor with multiple sclerosis, enrolled in a pregnancy study. In DNA, the CDR3 is TGTGCCAGCTTACACGGACTAGCGGGAGTCGGGGAGACCCAGTACTTC. Its protein product is CASLHGLAGVGETQYF.